This TCR beta chain originates from a study of cytomegalovirus exposure and HLA in healthy donors. Between the trimmed V and J ends, which lost 4 bases and 3 bases, there was a span of 16 bases. CDR3 size: 16 residues. The germline gives CDR1 LNHDA, CDR2 SQIVND (reference sequence). The PCR had 60 Vbeta and 13 Jbeta primers. Assay used: immunoSEQ multiplex PCR; TCRdb lists only in-frame clones, some missing. This sample has roughly 200,000 clones, with around 78% found just once. The clonotype originates from a woman aged 30 to 39 in good health and CMV-seropositive. Sequenced material: PBMCs. The V and J genes are TRBV19 and TRBJ1-3; D perhaps matches TRBD1 (5 bases). This CDR3 is CASSTQGTGVGNTIYF. The CDR3 bases are TGTGCCAGTAGTACTCAGGGAACCGGAGTTGGAAACACCATATATTTT.